This entry concerns a single TCR beta chain. This sample stems from a study of blood T cell repertoires in COVID-19. Looking at the study overall: Spain, Italy and the United States supplied samples that represented acute and convalescent COVID-19. From T cells, B-cell-depleted T cells, or PBMCs came the material, which was cDNA or gDNA.

TCRdb's copy holds only in-frame clones and misses some; the assay was immunoSEQ multiplex PCR. The data contain 200,000 to 300,000 clones, around four fifths of them singletons. V lost 0 bases, J lost 6 bases, and 0 bases stayed unmatched. The CDR3 contains 13 residues. V gene TRBV12-3 or TRBV12-4 combines with J gene TRBJ2-3, with 7 bases that match TRBD2. Material: peripheral blood. The receptor was derived from a man aged 55 to 70 with acute or convalescent COVID-19. The CDR3 protein is CASSLASGDTQYF. In DNA form, the CDR3 reads TGTGCCAGCAGTTTAGCTAGCGGGGATACGCAGTATTTT.